The 9 T cell receptor beta chains listed next were all sequenced from one sample in a study of blood T cells in healthy people across ages. Using a J-beta primer mix together with a sample-barcoded 5' primer, a second PCR was run for about 7 to 12 cycles. TCRdb processed the 5' RACE reads anew with MiXCR; each CDR3 protein has one entry. The sample yields about a million distinct CDR3 sequences, roughly 52% seen once. The sequenced sample was blood. The source is a man aged 30 to 45 in good health.

The rearrangement joins TRBV12-3 or TRBV12-4 to TRBJ2-6; D remains ambiguous. The CDR3 covers 15 residues. The ends were cut back, 0 bases at V and 0 bases at J, with 3 bases in the middle. CDR3 loop: CASSLAVSGANVLTF. The CDR3 nucleotides read TGTGCCAGCAGTTTAGCGGTCTCTGGGGCCAACGTCCTGACTTTC.

This clonotype has a handful of counts. The chain joins TRBV6-2 or TRBV6-3 to TRBJ2-1; no clear D. V lost 5 bases and J lost 8, with 7 bases in between. Germline V gives CDR1 MNHEY, CDR2 SVGEGT. The CDR3 covers 11 residues. Here the CDR3 reads CASSTLHEQFF. The DNA for the CDR3 is TGTGCCAGCAGTACATTACATGAGCAGTTCTTC.

V gene TRBV7-2 combines with J gene TRBJ1-2; TRBD1 aligns across 11 bases. V dropped 2 bases and J dropped 2; count of bases not matched to a gene: 13. The germline V gene has CDR1 SGHTA and CDR2 FQGNSA. This CDR3 contains 19 residues. CDR3 in DNA: TGTGCCAGCAGCTTAAGGGGACAGGGGGGTTTTTCCCTCAACTATGGCTACACCTTC. It codes for CASSLRGQGGFSLNYGYTF.

The rearrangement links TRBV3-1 to TRBJ2-3; 8 bases are shared with TRBD2. V shed 3 bases, J shed 2 bases, and the junction held 4 bases outside the gene matches. The CDR3 length is 15 residues. Germline CDR1 reads LGHDT; CDR2 reads YNNKEL (reference sequence). In nucleotides, the CDR3 is TGTGCCAGCAGCCACTTAGCGGGACTCACAGATACGCAGTATTTT. This codes for CASSHLAGLTDTQYF.

Remarks on this clonotype: Mismatch with germline at one junction end may stem from a read error. The V call is TRBV12-3 or TRBV12-4, the J call TRBJ2-5; 10 bases match TRBD2. The length of the CDR3 is 16 residues. The CDR3 region has the DNA TGTGGCAGCAGGAAACAAACTAGCGGGGATCAAGAGACCCAGTACTTC. It translates to CGSRKQTSGDQETQYF.

The gene calls are TRBV6-2 or TRBV6-3 and TRBJ2-4, with D possibly being TRBD1 (6 bases). From germline, CDR1 is MNHEY and CDR2 SVGEGT. Trimming pared 0 bases from V and 5 bases from J, leaving 14 bases between. This CDR3 region has 16 residues. The CDR3 is CASSYSITGLENIQYF. The CDR3, as DNA: TGTGCCAGCAGTTACTCGATAACAGGGTTGGAAAACATTCAGTACTTC.

Comment on this clonotype: A single base separates this from a much larger clone, so it may be a read error. The rearrangement joins TRBV3-1 to TRBJ2-1, with TRBD2 identical over 8 bases. The V gene's germline CDR1 is LGHDT and CDR2 YNNKEL (reference sequence). CDR3 length equals 16 residues. V gave up 4 bases and J gave up 4 bases; unmatched junction bases: 9. CDR3 nucleotide sequence: TGTGCCAGCAGCCGGACTAGCTGGGGGTTATACAATGAGCAGTTCTTC. Translation gives CASSRTSWGLYNEQFF.

The rearrangement links TRBV4-1 to TRBJ1-4; 9 bases line up with TRBD1. The CDR3 is 17 amino acids. The junction had 11 bases not matched to a gene; V was cut back by 6 bases and J by 3 bases. CDR1 and CDR2 from the germline V gene are MGHRA and YSYEKL. For the CDR3, the DNA is TGCGCCAGCAGACATACACAGGGGGCGCGGCCTAATGAAAAACTGTTTTTT. Its protein product is CASRHTQGARPNEKLFF.

The chain is built from TRBV5-5 and TRBJ2-3; D is possibly TRBD2 (5 bases). Trimming stripped 3 bases from V and 0 bases from J, with 14 bases between. This CDR3 has 16 amino acids. Germline lookup yields CDR1 SGHKS and CDR2 YYEKEE (reference sequence). Here the CDR3 reads CASSSRELTSTDTQYF. In DNA form, the CDR3 reads TGTGCCAGCAGCTCCCGGGAACTAACTAGCACAGATACGCAGTATTTT.